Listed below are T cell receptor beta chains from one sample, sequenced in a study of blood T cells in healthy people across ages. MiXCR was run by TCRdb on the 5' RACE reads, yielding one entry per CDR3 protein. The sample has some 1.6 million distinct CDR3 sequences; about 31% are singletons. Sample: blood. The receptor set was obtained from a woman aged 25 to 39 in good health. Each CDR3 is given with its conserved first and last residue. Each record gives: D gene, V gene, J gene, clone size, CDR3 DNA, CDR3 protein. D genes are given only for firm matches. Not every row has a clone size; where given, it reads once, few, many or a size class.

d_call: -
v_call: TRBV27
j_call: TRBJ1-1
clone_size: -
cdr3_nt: TGTGCCAGTAGACTTTCGGGGGGATCCACTGAAGCTTTCTTT
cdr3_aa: CASRLSGGSTEAFF

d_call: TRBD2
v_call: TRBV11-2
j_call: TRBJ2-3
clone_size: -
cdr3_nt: TGTGCCAGCAGCCGAACTGGACTAGCGTCCTCAGATACGCAGTATTTT
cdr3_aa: CASSRTGLASSDTQYF

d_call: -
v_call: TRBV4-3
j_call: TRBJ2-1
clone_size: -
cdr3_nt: TGCGCCAGCAGCCAATCTGTGGGGGCAAACAATGAGCAGTTCTTC
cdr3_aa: CASSQSVGANNEQFF

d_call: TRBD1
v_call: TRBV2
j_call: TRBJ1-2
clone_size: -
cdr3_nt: TGTGCCAGCAGTGACACCGTGACAGGGGAAGGCTACACCTTC
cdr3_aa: CASSDTVTGEGYTF

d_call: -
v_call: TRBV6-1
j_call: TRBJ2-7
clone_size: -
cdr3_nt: TGTGCCAGCAGTGAACACCGATCCTACGAGCAGTACTTC
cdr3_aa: CASSEHRSYEQYF

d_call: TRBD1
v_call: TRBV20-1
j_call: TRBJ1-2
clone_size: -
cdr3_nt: TGCAGTGCTAGCGAGGGACAGGGAGTTGCTCTCTATGGCTACACCTTC
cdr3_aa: CSASEGQGVALYGYTF

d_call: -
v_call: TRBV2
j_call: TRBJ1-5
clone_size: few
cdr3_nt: TGTGCCAGCAGTGAATTCGGGATGCGGCTTAGGTCGGGCAATCAGCCCCAGCATTTT
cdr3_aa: CASSEFGMRLRSGNQPQHF

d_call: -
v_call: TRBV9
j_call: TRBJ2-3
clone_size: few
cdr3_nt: TGTGCCAGCAGCGTAGGAGTAGGCACGGCTAGCACAGATACGCAGTATTTT
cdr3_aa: CASSVGVGTASTDTQYF

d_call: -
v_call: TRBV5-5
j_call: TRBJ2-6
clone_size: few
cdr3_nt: TGTGCCAGCAGCCGCGAGCGGCAGACCCTCTCTGGGGCCAACGTCCTGACTTTC
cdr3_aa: CASSRERQTLSGANVLTF

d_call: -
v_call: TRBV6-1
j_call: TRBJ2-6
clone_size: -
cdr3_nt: TGTGCCAGCAGCCCAGGGGTAACTGGGGCCAACGTCCTGACTTTC
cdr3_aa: CASSPGVTGANVLTF

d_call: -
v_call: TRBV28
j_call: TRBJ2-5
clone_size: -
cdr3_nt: TGTGCCAGCAGTGATAGTCCTCCGTACCAAGAGACCCAGTACTTC
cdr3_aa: CASSDSPPYQETQYF

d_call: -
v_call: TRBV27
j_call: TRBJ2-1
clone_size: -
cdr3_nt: TGTGCCAGCACAGAGGCGGCCGGTGAGCAGTTCTTC
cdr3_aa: CASTEAAGEQFF

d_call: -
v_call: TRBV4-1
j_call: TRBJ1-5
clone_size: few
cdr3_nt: TGCGCCAGCAGCCAACCCACCGGCGGAATATTTAGCAATCAGCCCCAGCATTTT
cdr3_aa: CASSQPTGGIFSNQPQHF

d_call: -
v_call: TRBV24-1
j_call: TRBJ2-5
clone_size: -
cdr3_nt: TGTGCCACCAGTGACCACGGGACCACCCAGTACTTC
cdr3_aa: CATSDHGTTQYF

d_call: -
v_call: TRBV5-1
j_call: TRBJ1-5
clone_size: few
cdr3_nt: TGCGCCAGCAGCTTGTCAGGGGATAGCAATCAGCCCCAGCATTTT
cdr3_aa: CASSLSGDSNQPQHF

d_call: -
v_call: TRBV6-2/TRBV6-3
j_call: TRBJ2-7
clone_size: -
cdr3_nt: TGTGCCAGTCCAGCGGGTGGGATATCCTACGAGCAGTACTTC
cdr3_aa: CASPAGGISYEQYF

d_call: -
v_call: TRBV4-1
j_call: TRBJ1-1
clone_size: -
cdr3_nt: TGCGCCAGCAGCCAAGCCCGGACAGCCCAAGGAGCTTTCTTT
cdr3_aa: CASSQARTAQGAFF